This T cell receptor beta chain was sequenced during a study of CD8 T cells in ankylosing spondylitis. Study findings and constraints: Matched ankylosing spondylitis synovial fluid reportedly showed significant enrichment of disease-linked clones. Ankylosing spondylitis blood appeared to carry a characteristic TCR beta motif of several highly homologous variants. Clones linked to the disease showed a CD8+ phenotype. They occurred at relatively low frequencies in peripheral blood.

Scientists made TCR beta libraries using quantitative 5'-RACE with molecular barcodes. TCRdb reprocessed the 5' RACE reads with MiXCR, giving one entry per CDR3 protein. Of 750,000 to 850,000 distinct CDR3 sequences listed, 12% are singletons. V shed 10 bases and J shed 0 bases, with 15 bases lying between them. CDR1 is MNHEY, CDR2 SMNVEV, per germline (reference sequence). The CDR3 covers 14 residues. This clonotype was seen more than once but under ten times. Its antigen is not known. The V and J genes are TRBV27 and TRBJ1-1; D is ambiguous. Material: blood, either unsorted or a sorted T cell fraction (not recorded which). The receptor comes from a male donor with ankylosing spondylitis. The CDR3 nucleotides are TGTGCCACCAAACCTGGACGGTTGAACACTGAAGCTTTCTTT. Amino acid sequence: CATKPGRLNTEAFF.